The TCR beta chain described here comes from a study of CD8+CD57+ T cells in acquired aplastic anemia. The germline V gene has CDR1 SGHTA and CDR2 FQGTGA. The length of the CDR3 is 13 residues. TCR beta VDJ and CDR3 were profiled, and genomic DNA was the template. TCRdb fed the reads into MiXCR, producing one record per CDR3 protein. In the table there are 150,000 to 200,000 distinct CDR3 sequences, roughly 63% of which are singletons. Turning to this clonotype: One end of the junction fails to match germline, which may point to a read error.

The genes are TRBV7-3 and TRBJ2-7; tentatively, D is TRBD1 (5 bases). The specimen sequenced was sorted CD4+, CD8+, or CD8+CD57+ T cells (not recorded which) from PBMCs. The clonotype originates from a human donor in good health. The CDR3 is CASSLSGPEEQYF. The CDR3 DNA sequence: TGCGCCAGCAGCCTCTCAGGGCCGGAAGAGCAGTACTTC.